The rows below give T cell receptor beta chains drawn from one sample of a study of T-cell memory formation after mild COVID-19. TCRdb reanalysed the 5' RACE reads using MiXCR and keeps one entry per CDR3 protein. The table has about 470,000 distinct CDR3 sequences, about 20% seen once. Sequencing was performed on PBMCs or a T cell subset sorted from them (not recorded which). The receptors come from an adult woman who had mild COVID-19 (a few samples of this study predate the infection). Cell type and time point are not known. Each CDR3 is given with its conserved first and last residue. The order of the fields is V gene, J gene, clone size, D gene, CDR3 DNA, CDR3 protein. The D gene is left open where the match is weak. Clone size, where shown, is once, few, many, or a class for clones that have expanded.

v_gene: TRBV27
j_gene: TRBJ2-1
abundance: -
d_gene: -
CDR3nt: TGTGCCAGCAGTCGCGCGGGGATGTACAATGAGCAGTTCTTC
CDR3aa: CASSRAGMYNEQFF

v_gene: TRBV25-1
j_gene: TRBJ1-1
abundance: -
d_gene: -
CDR3nt: TGTGCCAGCAGTGAAAGTTTTCGGGCTTTCTTT
CDR3aa: CASSESFRAFF

v_gene: TRBV2
j_gene: TRBJ2-5
abundance: -
d_gene: -
CDR3nt: TGTGCCAGCAGCGCCGCCCGGGCGAGGGAACAAGAGACCCAGTACTTC
CDR3aa: CASSAARAREQETQYF

v_gene: TRBV21-1
j_gene: TRBJ2-3
abundance: few
d_gene: -
CDR3nt: TGTGCCAGCAGCACCCCCGGGACCGAGAGCTCTGATACGCAGTATTTT
CDR3aa: CASSTPGTESSDTQYF

v_gene: TRBV24-1
j_gene: TRBJ2-5
abundance: few
d_gene: TRBD1
CDR3nt: TGTGCCACCAGTGATTTGGACAGGGGGAAAGAGACCCAGTACTTC
CDR3aa: CATSDLDRGKETQYF

v_gene: TRBV30
j_gene: TRBJ1-5
abundance: -
d_gene: TRBD1
CDR3nt: TGTGCCTGCGACAGGGGAGGAGGGCAGCCCCAGCATTTT
CDR3aa: CACDRGGGQPQHF

v_gene: TRBV19
j_gene: TRBJ1-5
abundance: -
d_gene: -
CDR3nt: TGTGCCAGTAGTGCAGGTCATCAGCCCCAGCATTTT
CDR3aa: CASSAGHQPQHF

v_gene: TRBV6-5
j_gene: TRBJ1-2
abundance: few
d_gene: TRBD1
CDR3nt: TGTGCCAGCAGTTACTCTTCGGGACAGGAGACTTACTACACCTTC
CDR3aa: CASSYSSGQETYYTF

v_gene: TRBV7-8
j_gene: TRBJ1-2
abundance: -
d_gene: -
CDR3nt: TGTGCCAGCACCCTTACGAACGACGGTCCCGGGAGTGGCTACACCTTC
CDR3aa: CASTLTNDGPGSGYTF

v_gene: TRBV7-9
j_gene: TRBJ1-5
abundance: -
d_gene: -
CDR3nt: TGTGCCAGCAGCTTAGCGCCCGGGGTTCAGCCCCAGCATTTT
CDR3aa: CASSLAPGVQPQHF

v_gene: TRBV19
j_gene: TRBJ1-5
abundance: few
d_gene: -
CDR3nt: TGTGCCACCAGGGAGGTTATGGGACAGCCCCAGCATTTT
CDR3aa: CATREVMGQPQHF

v_gene: TRBV24-1
j_gene: TRBJ2-1
abundance: -
d_gene: -
CDR3nt: TGTGCCACCAGTGATTTGCAACCATACAATGAGCAGTTCTTC
CDR3aa: CATSDLQPYNEQFF

v_gene: TRBV7-9
j_gene: TRBJ1-2
abundance: few
d_gene: TRBD1
CDR3nt: TGTGCCAGCAGCTTTCCGGGACAGAAGCCCACTAACTATGGCTACACCTTC
CDR3aa: CASSFPGQKPTNYGYTF

v_gene: TRBV21-1
j_gene: TRBJ2-2
abundance: few
d_gene: -
CDR3nt: TGTGCCGACGGGAGCGGGAGGGTCGGGGAGCTGTTTTTT
CDR3aa: CADGSGRVGELFF

v_gene: TRBV7-9
j_gene: TRBJ2-1
abundance: few
d_gene: TRBD2
CDR3nt: TGTGCCAGCAGGCCTTGGCGGGAGGGCCACTATGAGCAGTTCTTC
CDR3aa: CASRPWREGHYEQFF

v_gene: TRBV7-8
j_gene: TRBJ1-1
abundance: few
d_gene: -
CDR3nt: TGTGCCAGCAGCCAATGGACCGATGACACTGAAGCTTTCTTT
CDR3aa: CASSQWTDDTEAFF

v_gene: TRBV4-3
j_gene: TRBJ2-7
abundance: -
d_gene: TRBD2
CDR3nt: TGCGCCAGCAGCCAAGATCCCCACCCTAGCGGCCTATCCTACGAGCAGTACTTC
CDR3aa: CASSQDPHPSGLSYEQYF

v_gene: TRBV15
j_gene: TRBJ1-4
abundance: few
d_gene: -
CDR3nt: TGTGCCACCAGCAGACAGGGCGGTGAAAAACTGTTTTTT
CDR3aa: CATSRQGGEKLFF

v_gene: TRBV15
j_gene: TRBJ2-7
abundance: -
d_gene: -
CDR3nt: TGTGCCACCAGCAGAGTGTTGGGTAACACTCTTTCCTACGAGCAGTACTTC
CDR3aa: CATSRVLGNTLSYEQYF

v_gene: TRBV6-5
j_gene: TRBJ2-5
abundance: -
d_gene: -
CDR3nt: TGTGCCAGCAGTTATGAGGGCGGCAGTCAAGAGACCCAGTACTTC
CDR3aa: CASSYEGGSQETQYF

v_gene: TRBV10-3
j_gene: TRBJ1-1
abundance: -
d_gene: -
CDR3nt: TGTGCCATCAGTGAGGGGGATAACACTGAAGCTTTCTTT
CDR3aa: CAISEGDNTEAFF

v_gene: TRBV6-1
j_gene: TRBJ1-5
abundance: -
d_gene: TRBD1
CDR3nt: TGTGCCAGCAGTGAATGGCAGGGGGCTCATGGCAATCAGCCCCAGCATTTT
CDR3aa: CASSEWQGAHGNQPQHF

v_gene: TRBV2
j_gene: TRBJ2-7
abundance: -
d_gene: TRBD1
CDR3nt: TGTGCCAGCACCGGTCGGGACAGACAAGAGCAGTACTTC
CDR3aa: CASTGRDRQEQYF

v_gene: TRBV5-1
j_gene: TRBJ1-1
abundance: -
d_gene: -
CDR3nt: TGCGCCAGCAGCATCCCCTCCACTCTCGAATGGGGCACTGAAGCTTTCTTT
CDR3aa: CASSIPSTLEWGTEAFF

v_gene: TRBV4-1
j_gene: TRBJ1-1
abundance: many
d_gene: -
CDR3nt: TGCGCCAGCAGCGAAGGGGCAGGGCCGAATTTGGAAGCTTTCTTT
CDR3aa: CASSEGAGPNLEAFF

v_gene: TRBV5-1
j_gene: TRBJ2-1
abundance: -
d_gene: -
CDR3nt: TGCGCCAGCAGCGGTTCCTACAATGAGCAGTTCTTC
CDR3aa: CASSGSYNEQFF

v_gene: TRBV9
j_gene: TRBJ2-5
abundance: -
d_gene: -
CDR3nt: TGTGCCAGCAGCGTCCTGGGCGGGATGGGGGGATCAGGAGAGACCCAGTACTTC
CDR3aa: CASSVLGGMGGSGETQYF

v_gene: TRBV5-5
j_gene: TRBJ2-7
abundance: -
d_gene: -
CDR3nt: TGTGCCAGCAGCCCGGAGGGGGCTAGGAGCTCCTACGAGCAGTACTTC
CDR3aa: CASSPEGARSSYEQYF

v_gene: TRBV4-1
j_gene: TRBJ1-5
abundance: -
d_gene: -
CDR3nt: TGCGCCAGCAGCCAAGAGAGAGGCAAGGCCCAGCATTTT
CDR3aa: CASSQERGKAQHF

v_gene: TRBV6-4
j_gene: TRBJ2-7
abundance: -
d_gene: -
CDR3nt: TGTGCCAGCAGTGCTCCAATTCCACCCTACGAGCAGTACTTC
CDR3aa: CASSAPIPPYEQYF

v_gene: TRBV27
j_gene: TRBJ2-7
abundance: few
d_gene: -
CDR3nt: TGTGCCAGCAGTTTGGACTGGAGACGCGAGCAGTACTTC
CDR3aa: CASSLDWRREQYF

v_gene: TRBV15
j_gene: TRBJ2-2
abundance: -
d_gene: -
CDR3nt: TGTGCCACCAGCAGAACTCGAAACGGGGGGGAGCTGTTTTTT
CDR3aa: CATSRTRNGGELFF

v_gene: TRBV18
j_gene: TRBJ2-7
abundance: -
d_gene: TRBD1
CDR3nt: TGTGCCAGCTCACGGACAGGCGCCCACGAGCAGTACTTC
CDR3aa: CASSRTGAHEQYF

v_gene: TRBV29-1
j_gene: TRBJ2-7
abundance: -
d_gene: -
CDR3nt: TGCAGCGTTTGGGCAGGGTCCTACGAGCAGTACTTC
CDR3aa: CSVWAGSYEQYF

v_gene: TRBV13
j_gene: TRBJ1-6
abundance: -
d_gene: TRBD1
CDR3nt: TGTGCTTCCAGTAGAAGCAGGGGGAATTCACCCCTCCACTTT
CDR3aa: CASSRSRGNSPLHF

v_gene: TRBV3-1
j_gene: TRBJ1-1
abundance: -
d_gene: -
CDR3nt: TGTGCCAGCAGCCAATCCCCCGACAGACACTACACTGAAGCTTTCTTT
CDR3aa: CASSQSPDRHYTEAFF

v_gene: TRBV5-1
j_gene: TRBJ2-1
abundance: -
d_gene: TRBD1
CDR3nt: TGCGCCAGCAGCACCGGGACAGGGTTTGATGAGCAGTTCTTC
CDR3aa: CASSTGTGFDEQFF

v_gene: TRBV4-3
j_gene: TRBJ2-7
abundance: few
d_gene: -
CDR3nt: TGCGCCAGCAGCCAGGAGGGCGGTTCCTACGAGCAGTACTTC
CDR3aa: CASSQEGGSYEQYF

v_gene: TRBV9
j_gene: TRBJ1-1
abundance: -
d_gene: -
CDR3nt: TGTGCCAGCAGCGTAGGGGATGGGTTGAACACTGAAGCTTTCTTT
CDR3aa: CASSVGDGLNTEAFF

v_gene: TRBV12-3/TRBV12-4
j_gene: TRBJ1-6
abundance: few
d_gene: -
CDR3nt: TGTGCCAGCAGTAGGGCCTATTCACCCCTCCACTTT
CDR3aa: CASSRAYSPLHF

v_gene: TRBV19
j_gene: TRBJ1-6
abundance: few
d_gene: -
CDR3nt: TGTGCCAGTAGAACAGGGATTATGGACAATTCACCCCTCCACTTT
CDR3aa: CASRTGIMDNSPLHF

v_gene: TRBV5-1
j_gene: TRBJ2-2
abundance: -
d_gene: -
CDR3nt: TGCGCCAGCAGCTCATACTTTTTCCCGAGTGTCCGGGGAGAAGACACCGGGGAGCTGTTTTTT
CDR3aa: CASSSYFFPSVRGEDTGELFF

v_gene: TRBV12-3/TRBV12-4
j_gene: TRBJ1-1
abundance: -
d_gene: TRBD1
CDR3nt: TGTGCCAGCAGTCTTAACAGGGGGCGTAATGTCTTT
CDR3aa: CASSLNRGRNVF

v_gene: TRBV30
j_gene: TRBJ2-3
abundance: -
d_gene: -
CDR3nt: TGTGCCTGGAGTGCCCGGGTTGGCGGGATCTCAGATACGCAGTATTTT
CDR3aa: CAWSARVGGISDTQYF

v_gene: TRBV7-2
j_gene: TRBJ1-1
abundance: -
d_gene: TRBD1
CDR3nt: TGTGCCAGCAGCCTAAGACAGGGTATGAACACTGAAGCTTTCTTT
CDR3aa: CASSLRQGMNTEAFF

v_gene: TRBV6-2/TRBV6-3
j_gene: TRBJ2-1
abundance: -
d_gene: -
CDR3nt: TGTGCCAGCAGTTATGCGGGCTACAATGAGCAGTTCTTC
CDR3aa: CASSYAGYNEQFF

v_gene: TRBV24-1
j_gene: TRBJ2-3
abundance: -
d_gene: TRBD2
CDR3nt: TGTGCCACCGGGACTAGCGGAATAAGCACAGATACGCAGTATTTT
CDR3aa: CATGTSGISTDTQYF

v_gene: TRBV7-2
j_gene: TRBJ1-2
abundance: -
d_gene: TRBD1
CDR3nt: TGTGCCAGCAGCCGACGGACAGGTTCCTTCGGAGGCTACACCTTC
CDR3aa: CASSRRTGSFGGYTF

v_gene: TRBV30
j_gene: TRBJ1-1
abundance: few
d_gene: -
CDR3nt: TGTGCCTGGACGTTACAGCTGAACACTGAAGCTTTCTTT
CDR3aa: CAWTLQLNTEAFF

v_gene: TRBV24-1
j_gene: TRBJ2-3
abundance: -
d_gene: TRBD2
CDR3nt: TGTGCCACCAGTGACCCCCCTCGGACTAGCGGGTGGCAGGATACGCAGTATTTT
CDR3aa: CATSDPPRTSGWQDTQYF